One sample yielded the 11 T cell receptor beta chains listed below, sequenced in a study of T cell changes during pregnancy in multiple sclerosis. Produced via immunoSEQ multiplex PCR; TCRdb's table is partial and in-frame only. The sample lists under 70,000 clones; 91% were seen once. The sequenced sample was peripheral blood, obtained after pregnancy. Receptors were obtained from a female donor in good health, enrolled as a control in a pregnancy study.

The rearrangement joins TRBV4-3 to TRBJ2-5; 10 bases match TRBD2. This CDR3 is 16 amino acids long. V was pared by 0 bases and J by 7 bases, with 8 bases of the junction left unmatched. Germline V gives CDR1 LGHNA, CDR2 YSLEER. In DNA, the CDR3 is TGCGCCAGCAGCCAAGATGTAGAGGCTAGCGGGGGGACCCAGTACTTC. It encodes CASSQDVEASGGTQYF.

The gene calls are TRBV5-1 and TRBJ1-1; 7 nucleotides agree with TRBD1. J was trimmed by 0 bases and V by 2 bases; bases with no gene match: 7. The CDR3 is 16 residues long. Germline V CDR1 and CDR2: SGHRS, YFSETQ. The CDR3 DNA sequence: TGCGCCAGCAGCTTCCGGGACAGCTCACTGAACACTGAAGCTTTCTTT. This sequence encodes CASSFRDSSLNTEAFF.

V is TRBV6-5 and J is TRBJ2-5, with TRBD2 identical over 14 bases. The CDR3 covers 16 residues. J gave up 4 bases and V 2 bases, and 3 bases lay outside the gene matches. Germline-derived CDR1 and CDR2 are MNHEY and SVGAGI. For the CDR3, the DNA is TGTGCCAGCAGTTACCGACTAGCGGGGGGGGGAGAGACCCAGTACTTC. Translated: CASSYRLAGGGETQYF.

The chain is built from TRBV19 and TRBJ2-3; 8 nucleotides line up with TRBD1. The CDR3 is 10 amino acids. Germline values: CDR1 LNHDA, CDR2 SQIVND (reference sequence). Unmatched junction bases numbered 8, after V lost 10 bases and J lost 14 bases. CDR3 nucleotide sequence: TGTGCCACCGGACAGGGTGTGCGGTATTTT. This encodes CATGQGVRYF.

The chain links TRBV9 to TRBJ2-5; the match to TRBD2 covers 7 bases. The CDR3 sequence is 17 residues long. After removal of 0 bases from V and 0 bases from J, the junction contained 8 bases not matched to a gene. Looked up from germline, CDR1 is SGDLS and CDR2 is YYNGEE. In DNA form, the CDR3 reads TGTGCCAGCAGCGTAGGGGGCGGGGGTCGGTACCAAGAGACCCAGTACTTC. This codes for CASSVGGGGRYQETQYF.

The gene calls are TRBV6-1 and TRBJ2-5; 8 bases fit TRBD2. Germline lookup yields CDR1 MNHNS and CDR2 SASEGT. The junction had 14 bases not matched to a gene; V was cut back by 4 bases and J by 1 base. The CDR3 has 18 residues. The CDR3 sequence is CASSVNLAGGTPQETQYF. In nucleotides, the CDR3 is TGTGCCAGCAGTGTCAATCTCGCGGGGGGCACACCCCAAGAGACCCAGTACTTC.

The count of this clone is one. V and J are TRBV15 and TRBJ2-1; D possibly corresponds to TRBD1 (6 bases). This CDR3 comprises 17 residues. The V and J ends lost 0 bases and 9 bases respectively, with 21 bases between them. From germline, CDR1 is LNHNV and CDR2 YYDKDF (reference sequence). In nucleotides, the CDR3 is TGTGCCACCAGCAGAGAAGAATGGTTTAACAGGGACGGTGAGCAGTTCTTC. Protein sequence: CATSREEWFNRDGEQFF.

V is TRBV6-1 and J is TRBJ2-7, with TRBD1 as a possible D gene (5 bases). Germline V lookup: CDR1 MNHNS, CDR2 SASEGT. CDR3 length equals 14 residues. V shed 2 bases and J shed 5 bases, with 13 bases lying between them. The CDR3 here is CASSEPSGFHEQYF. The CDR3, as DNA: TGTGCCAGCAGTGAACCCTCAGGGTTCCACGAGCAGTACTTC.

The J gene is TRBJ2-7, the V gene TRBV11-3; 7 bases match TRBD1. Germline CDR1 is SGHNT and CDR2 is YENEEA. The CDR3 covers 15 residues. V dropped 5 bases and J dropped 3; count of bases not matched to a gene: 10. The CDR3: CASSPQGRAFYEQYF. CDR3 nucleotides: TGTGCCAGCAGCCCACAGGGGCGGGCATTCTACGAGCAGTACTTC.

The genes are TRBV27 and TRBJ1-3; the D gene is possibly TRBD1 (5 bases). CDR3 length equals 16 residues. With 4 bases removed from V and 0 bases from J, the gap between germline ends came to 13 bases. Germline values: CDR1 MNHEY, CDR2 SMNVEV (reference sequence). CDR3 sequence (DNA): TGTGCCAGCAGTTCCCGTTCGGGACTCTCTGGAAACACCATATATTTT. Protein: CASSSRSGLSGNTIYF.

This rearrangement joins TRBV4-2 to TRBJ1-5, with TRBD1 matching over 8 bases. Germline CDR1 and CDR2: LGHNA and YNFKEQ. CDR3 length equals 15 residues. V lost 4 bases, J lost 6 bases, and 8 bases stayed unmatched. The CDR3 nucleotides read TGTGCCAGCAGCCGAGACAGGGGCGAGAGTCAGCCCCAGCATTTT. Translation: CASSRDRGESQPQHF.